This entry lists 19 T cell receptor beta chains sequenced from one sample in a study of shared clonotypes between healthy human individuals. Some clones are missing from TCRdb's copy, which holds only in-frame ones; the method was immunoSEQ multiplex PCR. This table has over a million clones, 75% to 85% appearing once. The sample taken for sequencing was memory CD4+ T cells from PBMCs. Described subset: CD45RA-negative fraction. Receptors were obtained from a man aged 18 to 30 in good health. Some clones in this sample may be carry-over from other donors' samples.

The CDR3 nucleotides are TGTGCCAGCAGCTTATACGATCTGGACGGTGGAAACACCATATATTTT. Amino acid sequence: CASSLYDLDGGNTIYF. The chain employs TRBV7-6 and TRBJ1-3; D is uncertain. The CDR3 sequence is 16 residues long. The V end lost 2 bases, the J end lost 3 bases, and 14 bases lay between the germline ends. Germline CDR1 SGHVS, CDR2 FNYEAQ.

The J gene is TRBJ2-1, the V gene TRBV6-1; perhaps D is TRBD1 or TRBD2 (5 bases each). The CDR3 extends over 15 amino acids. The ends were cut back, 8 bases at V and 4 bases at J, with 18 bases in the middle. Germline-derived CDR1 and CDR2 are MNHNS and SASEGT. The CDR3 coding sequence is TGTGCCAGCGCTAGCCGGGACCTACTTTACAATGAGCAGTTCTTC. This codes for CASASRDLLYNEQFF.

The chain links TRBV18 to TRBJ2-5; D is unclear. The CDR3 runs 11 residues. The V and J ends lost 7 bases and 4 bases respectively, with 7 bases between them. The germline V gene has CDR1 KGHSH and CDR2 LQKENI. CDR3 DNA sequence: TGTGCCAGCTTATCGGCAGAGACCCAGTACTTC. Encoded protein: CASLSAETQYF.

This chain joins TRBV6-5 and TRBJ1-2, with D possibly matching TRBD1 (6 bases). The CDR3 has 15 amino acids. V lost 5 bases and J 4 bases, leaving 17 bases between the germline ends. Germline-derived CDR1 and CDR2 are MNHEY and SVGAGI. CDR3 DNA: TGTGCCAGCAGTAACCCGCGGGGGGGCGGCTATGGCTACACCTTC. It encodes CASSNPRGGGYGYTF.

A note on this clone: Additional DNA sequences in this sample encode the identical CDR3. The CDR3 here is CASSLEGPSYEQYF. The CDR3 DNA sequence: TGCGCCAGCAGCTTGGAGGGTCCCTCCTACGAGCAGTACTTC. This rearrangement joins TRBV5-1 to TRBJ2-7; D is undetermined. Per the germline V gene, CDR1 is SGHRS and CDR2 is YFSETQ. The V and J ends lost 0 bases and 0 bases respectively, with 7 bases between them. The CDR3 runs to 14 residues.

CDR3 residues: CSALSSLNEKLFF. DNA of the CDR3: TGCAGCGCCCTTAGCAGTCTTAATGAAAAACTGTTTTTT. The chain is built from TRBV29-1 and TRBJ1-4; D remains unclear. The CDR3 is made up of 13 amino acids. Germline V gives CDR1 SQVTM, CDR2 ANQGSEA. The germline V and J ends were trimmed by 7 bases and 4 bases, with 13 bases remaining between them.

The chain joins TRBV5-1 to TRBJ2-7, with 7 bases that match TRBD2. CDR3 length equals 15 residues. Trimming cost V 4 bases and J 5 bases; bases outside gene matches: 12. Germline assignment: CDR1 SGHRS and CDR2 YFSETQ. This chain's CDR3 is CASSPGRGSENEQYF. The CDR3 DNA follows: TGCGCCAGCAGCCCTGGGAGGGGAAGCGAGAACGAGCAGTACTTC.

The CDR3 sequence: CASRDPNYGYTF. CDR3 in DNA: TGTGCCAGCAGGGACCCTAACTATGGCTACACCTTC. The chain has TRBV27 and TRBJ1-2; D not resolved. Germline V lookup: CDR1 MNHEY, CDR2 SMNVEV (reference sequence). The V end was cut by 6 bases, the J end by 0 bases, with 5 bases between. The CDR3 covers 12 residues.

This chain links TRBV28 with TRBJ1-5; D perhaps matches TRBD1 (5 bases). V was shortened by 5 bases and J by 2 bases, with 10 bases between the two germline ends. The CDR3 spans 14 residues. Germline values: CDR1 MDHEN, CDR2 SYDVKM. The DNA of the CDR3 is TGTGCCAGCAGTATTCAGGGCCGCAATCAGCCCCAGCATTTT. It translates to CASSIQGRNQPQHF. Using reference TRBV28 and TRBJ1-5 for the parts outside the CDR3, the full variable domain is DVKVTQSSRYLVKRTGEKVFLECVQDMDHENMFWYRQDPGLGLRLIYFSYDVKMKEKGDIPEGYSVSREKKERFSLILESASTNQTSMYLCASSIQGRNQPQHFGDGTRLSIL.

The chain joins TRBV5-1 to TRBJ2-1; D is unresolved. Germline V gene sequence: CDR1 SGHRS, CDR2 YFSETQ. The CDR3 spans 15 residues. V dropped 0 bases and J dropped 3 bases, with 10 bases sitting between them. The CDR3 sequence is CASSLAGLDYNEQFF. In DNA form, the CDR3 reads TGCGCCAGCAGCTTGGCCGGGCTAGACTACAATGAGCAGTTCTTC.

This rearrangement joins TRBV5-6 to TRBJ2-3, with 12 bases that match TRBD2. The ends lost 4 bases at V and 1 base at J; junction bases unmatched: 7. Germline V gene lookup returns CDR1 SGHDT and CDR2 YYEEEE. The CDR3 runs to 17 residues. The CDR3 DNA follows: TGTGCCAGCAGCCGGACTAGCGGGACCGCTCGCACAGATACGCAGTATTTT. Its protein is CASSRTSGTARTDTQYF.

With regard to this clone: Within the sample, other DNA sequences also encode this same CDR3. The CDR3 protein is CASSPTTDTQYF. In DNA, the CDR3 is TGTGCCAGCAGTCCAACCACAGATACGCAGTATTTT. V is TRBV28 and J is TRBJ2-3; D unresolved. The CDR3 is 12 amino acids. The V gene's germline CDR1 is MDHEN and CDR2 SYDVKM. Trimming removed 5 bases at V and 2 bases at J, with 5 bases between.

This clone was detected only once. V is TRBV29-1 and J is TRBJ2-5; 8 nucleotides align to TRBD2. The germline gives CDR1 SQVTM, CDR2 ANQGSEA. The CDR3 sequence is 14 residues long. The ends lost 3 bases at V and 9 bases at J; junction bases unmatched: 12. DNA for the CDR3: TGCAGCGTTGACGTGGGGGAGCGAGCGGGAGCCCAGTACTTC. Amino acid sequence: CSVDVGERAGAQYF.

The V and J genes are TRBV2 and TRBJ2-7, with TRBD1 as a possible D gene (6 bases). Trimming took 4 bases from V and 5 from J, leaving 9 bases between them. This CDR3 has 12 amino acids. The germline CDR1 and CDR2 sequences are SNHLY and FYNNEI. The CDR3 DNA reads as TGTGCCAGCAGTGGACAGGTCCACGAGCAGTACTTC. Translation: CASSGQVHEQYF.

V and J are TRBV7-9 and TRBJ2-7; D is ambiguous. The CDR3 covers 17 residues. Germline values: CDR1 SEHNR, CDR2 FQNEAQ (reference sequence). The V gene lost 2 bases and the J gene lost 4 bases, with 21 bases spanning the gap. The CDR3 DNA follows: TGTGCCAGCAGCTTAAGCGAAAGCCATAGCTTGGGGTACGAGCAGTACTTC. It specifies CASSLSESHSLGYEQYF.

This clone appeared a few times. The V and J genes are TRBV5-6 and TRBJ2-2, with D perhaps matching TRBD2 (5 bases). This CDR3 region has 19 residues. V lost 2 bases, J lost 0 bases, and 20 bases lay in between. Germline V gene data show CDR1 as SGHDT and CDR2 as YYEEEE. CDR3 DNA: TGTGCCAGCAGCTTTTTTTCGCGGGCTATTGGGTCGAACACCGGGGAGCTGTTTTTT. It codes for CASSFFSRAIGSNTGELFF.

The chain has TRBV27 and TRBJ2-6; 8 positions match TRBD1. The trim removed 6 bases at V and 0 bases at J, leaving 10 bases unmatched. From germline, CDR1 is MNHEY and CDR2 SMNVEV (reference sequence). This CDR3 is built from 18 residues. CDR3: CASRLSGTGSSGANVLTF. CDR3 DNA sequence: TGTGCCAGCAGGCTCTCCGGGACAGGTAGCTCTGGGGCCAACGTCCTGACTTTC.

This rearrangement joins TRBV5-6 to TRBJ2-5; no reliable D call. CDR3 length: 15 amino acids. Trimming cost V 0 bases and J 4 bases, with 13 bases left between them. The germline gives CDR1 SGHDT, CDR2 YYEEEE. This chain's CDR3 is CASSLVGSWGETQYF. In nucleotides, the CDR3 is TGTGCCAGCAGCTTGGTGGGCAGCTGGGGAGAGACCCAGTACTTC.

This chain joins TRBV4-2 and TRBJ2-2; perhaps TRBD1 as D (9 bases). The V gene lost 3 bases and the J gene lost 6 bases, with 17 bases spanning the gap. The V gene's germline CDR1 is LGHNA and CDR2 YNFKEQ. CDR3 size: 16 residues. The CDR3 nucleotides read TGTGCCAGCAGCCACGGGAGGGGACAGGGTCCCGGGGAGCTGTTTTTT. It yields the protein CASSHGRGQGPGELFF.